The TCR beta chain described here comes from a study of monozygotic twins with inflammatory bowel disease. Reanalyzing the 5' RACE reads, TCRdb keeps one entry per CDR3 protein, without DNA. This table holds a few hundred thousand distinct CDR3 sequences. Germline CDR1 SGHRS, CDR2 YFSETQ. The CDR3 consists of 15 residues. The receptor was derived from a human donor with ulcerative colitis or Crohn's disease, or a healthy co-twin of an affected twin (not recorded which). The sequenced sample was blood. The rearrangement uses TRBV5-1 and TRBJ2-5; TCRdb's D gene call, TRBD1, goes unchecked for lack of DNA. The chain's CDR3 is CASSFRQGGEETQYF.